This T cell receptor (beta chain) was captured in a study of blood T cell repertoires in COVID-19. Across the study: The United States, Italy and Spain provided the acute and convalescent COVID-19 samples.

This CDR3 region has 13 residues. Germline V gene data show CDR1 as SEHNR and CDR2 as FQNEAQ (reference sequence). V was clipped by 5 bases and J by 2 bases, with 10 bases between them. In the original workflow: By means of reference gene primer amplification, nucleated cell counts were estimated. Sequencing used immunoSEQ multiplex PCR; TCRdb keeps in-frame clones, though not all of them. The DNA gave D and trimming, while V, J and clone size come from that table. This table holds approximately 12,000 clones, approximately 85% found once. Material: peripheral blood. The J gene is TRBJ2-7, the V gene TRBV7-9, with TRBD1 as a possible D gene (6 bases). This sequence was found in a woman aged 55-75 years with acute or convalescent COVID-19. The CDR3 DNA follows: TGTGCCAGCAGCCGGGACAACGCCTACGAGCAGTACTTC. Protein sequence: CASSRDNAYEQYF.